The present entry profiles one T cell receptor (beta chain) with its context. Assay: immunoSEQ multiplex PCR; the TCRdb copy retains only in-frame clones and omits some. The repertoire includes 40,000 to 50,000 clones, 88% of them detected once, and roughly 4.8% sits in the top ten. The data were taken from a study of blood T cell repertoires in COVID-19. Study summary: From T cells, B-cell-depleted T cells, or PBMCs came the material, which was cDNA or gDNA.

Sequencing was performed on peripheral blood. The TCR comes from a human donor in a cohort sampled during active COVID-19.

The chain's CDR3 is CASSLGGNGAAVPQHF. Here the CDR3 DNA reads TGTGCCAGCAGTTTAGGAGGGAACGGGGCCGCTGTTCCCCAGCATTTT. The J gene is TRBJ1-5, the V gene TRBV28; possible D gene TRBD1, 5 bases. V was pared by 2 bases and J by 10 bases, with 21 bases between. Per the germline V gene, CDR1 is MDHEN and CDR2 is SYDVKM. This CDR3 has 16 amino acids.